The subject of this entry is one T cell receptor beta chain. This sample stems from a study of blood T cell repertoires in COVID-19. Overall study context: Collection of acute and convalescent COVID-19 samples took place in the United States, Italy and Spain.

In the authors' methods: Amplification of reference gene primers provided the estimated nucleated cell counts. Only in-frame clones appear in the TCRdb table, and some are missing; sequencing was by immunoSEQ multiplex PCR. That table gives V, J and clone size, and the DNA gave D and trimming. The data show hundreds of thousands of clones, roughly 90% seen once. The CDR3 loop spans 17 amino acids. Germline trimming cut 4 bases from V and 0 bases from J; bases unmatched to any gene: 11. Germline assignment: CDR1 SGHRS and CDR2 YFSETQ. The sample was peripheral blood. The clonotype originates from a woman aged 25 to 39 with COVID-19, enrolled during active disease. The chain carries TRBV5-1 and TRBJ2-3, with 7 bases lining up with TRBD1. The CDR3 protein is CASSPQFRDRSTDTQYF. The CDR3 nucleotides are TGCGCCAGCAGCCCACAGTTCCGGGACAGAAGCACAGATACGCAGTATTTT.